This T cell receptor beta chain was sequenced during a study of long-term antiretroviral therapy in people with HIV. The CDR3 is made up of 17 amino acids. CDR1 LNHDA and CDR2 SQIVND come from the germline V gene (reference sequence). V lost 5 bases to trimming and J lost 0 bases; unmatched junction nucleotides: 10. The authors ran the immunoSEQ assay, v3.0, at survey level. TCRdb's table, derived via immunoSEQ multiplex PCR, lists solely in-frame clones and lacks some. The sample gives 16,000 or so clones, 77% of which show up once; roughly 23% is in the top ten. This TCR was sampled from a man in his forties or fifties with HIV. The starting material was unsorted PBMCs, obtained 2.1 years after starting antiretroviral therapy. This chain uses TRBV19 with TRBJ1-5; 7 bases line up with TRBD1. CDR3: CASSRTGGRNSNQPQHF. CDR3 sequence (DNA): TGTGCCAGTAGTCGGACAGGCGGTCGGAATAGCAATCAGCCCCAGCATTTT.